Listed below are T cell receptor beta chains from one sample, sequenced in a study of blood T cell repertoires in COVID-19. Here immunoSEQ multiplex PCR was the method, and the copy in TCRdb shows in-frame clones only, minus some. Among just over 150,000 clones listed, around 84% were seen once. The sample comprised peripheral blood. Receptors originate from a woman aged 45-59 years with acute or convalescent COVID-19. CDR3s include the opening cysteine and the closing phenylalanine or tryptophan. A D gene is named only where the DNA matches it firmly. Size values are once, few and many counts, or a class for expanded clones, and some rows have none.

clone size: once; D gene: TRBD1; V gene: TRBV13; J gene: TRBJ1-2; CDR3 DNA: TGTGCCAGCAGCTACGGGACAGAGACTAACTATGGCTACACCTTC; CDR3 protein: CASSYGTETNYGYTF
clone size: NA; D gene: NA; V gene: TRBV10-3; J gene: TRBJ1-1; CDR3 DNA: TGTGCCATCAGTGAGTGGGCCAGGAACACTGAAGCTTTCTTT; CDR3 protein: CAISEWARNTEAFF
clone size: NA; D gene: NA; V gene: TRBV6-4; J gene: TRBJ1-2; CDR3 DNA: TGTGCCAGCACCCGAACCCACGGAGCTAACTATGGCTACACCTTC; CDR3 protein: CASTRTHGANYGYTF
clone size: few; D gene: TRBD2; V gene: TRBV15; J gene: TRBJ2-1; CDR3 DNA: TGTGCCACCAGCAGAGAGCGACTAGCGGTTACCTACAATGAGCAGTTCTTC; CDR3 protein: CATSRERLAVTYNEQFF
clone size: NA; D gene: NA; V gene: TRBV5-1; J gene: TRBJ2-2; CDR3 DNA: TGCGCCAGCGGCGGGGGCTACACCGGGGAGCTGTTTTTT; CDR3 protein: CASGGGYTGELFF
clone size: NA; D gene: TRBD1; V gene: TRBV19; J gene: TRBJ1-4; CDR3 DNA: TGTGCCAGTAGTGCGCAGGGGGCGGCTAATGAAAAACTGTTTTTT; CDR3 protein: CASSAQGAANEKLFF
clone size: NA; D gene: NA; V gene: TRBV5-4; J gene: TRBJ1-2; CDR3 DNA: TGTGCCAGCAGCTCGGATGGGGAGGTCTATGGCTACACCTTC; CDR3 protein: CASSSDGEVYGYTF
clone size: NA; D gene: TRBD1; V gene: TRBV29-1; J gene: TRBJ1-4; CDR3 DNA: TGCAGCGTTTCCGGGACAGGGGACGAAAAACTGTTTTTT; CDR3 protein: CSVSGTGDEKLFF
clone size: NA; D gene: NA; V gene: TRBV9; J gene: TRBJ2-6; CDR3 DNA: TGTGCCAGCAGCGAGGGGGTAGATGAGGCCAACGTCCTGACTTTC; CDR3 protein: CASSEGVDEANVLTF
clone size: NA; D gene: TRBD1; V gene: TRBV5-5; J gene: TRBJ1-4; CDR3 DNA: TGTGCCAGCAGCTTGGAAGGGACAGGGGAGGAAAAACTGTTTTTT; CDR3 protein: CASSLEGTGEEKLFF
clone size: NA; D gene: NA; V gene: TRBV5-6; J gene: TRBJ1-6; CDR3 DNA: TGTGCCAGCAGCTTGGGGGGAGATTCACCCCTCCACTTT; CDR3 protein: CASSLGGDSPLHF
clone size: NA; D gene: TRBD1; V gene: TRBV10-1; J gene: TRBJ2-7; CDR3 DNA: TGCGCCAGCAGTGTGACAGGGGGAGGCGAGCAGTACTTC; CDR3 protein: CASSVTGGGEQYF
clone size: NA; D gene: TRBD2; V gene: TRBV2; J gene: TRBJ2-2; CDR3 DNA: TGTGCCGAAGGGGGAGCGGGGGGACCCACCGGGGAGCTGTTTTTT; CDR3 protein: CAEGGAGGPTGELFF
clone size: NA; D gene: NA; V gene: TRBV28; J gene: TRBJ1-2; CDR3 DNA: TGTGCCAGCAGTTCTACAGGTGTATCTAACTATGGCTACACCTTC; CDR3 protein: CASSSTGVSNYGYTF
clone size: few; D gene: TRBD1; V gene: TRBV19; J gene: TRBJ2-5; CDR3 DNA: TGTGCCAGTAGTACCACAGGGGTTGGGACCCAGTACTTC; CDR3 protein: CASSTTGVGTQYF
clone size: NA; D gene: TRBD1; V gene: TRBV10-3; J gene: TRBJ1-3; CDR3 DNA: TGTGCCATCCGGGACAGCTCTGGAAACACCATATATTTT; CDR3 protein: CAIRDSSGNTIYF
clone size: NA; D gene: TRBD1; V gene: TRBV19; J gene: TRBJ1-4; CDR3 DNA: TGTGCCAGTTGGGACAGAGAGGGTGAAAAACTGTTTTTT; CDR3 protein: CASWDREGEKLFF
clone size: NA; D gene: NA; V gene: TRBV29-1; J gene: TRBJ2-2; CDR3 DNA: TGCAGCGTTGGACTTTCAAACACCGGGGAGCTGTTTTTT; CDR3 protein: CSVGLSNTGELFF
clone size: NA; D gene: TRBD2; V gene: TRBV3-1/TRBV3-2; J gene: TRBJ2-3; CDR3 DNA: TGTGCCAGCAGCCAACTAGCGGGAGGGGCGGTGAATACGCAGTATTTT; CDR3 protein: CASSQLAGGAVNTQYF
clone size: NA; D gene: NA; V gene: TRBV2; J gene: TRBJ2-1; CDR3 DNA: TGTGCCAGCAGTGTCGAGGACTCCTACAATGAGCAGTTCTTC; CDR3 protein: CASSVEDSYNEQFF
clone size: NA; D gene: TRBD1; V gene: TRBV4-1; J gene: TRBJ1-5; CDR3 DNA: TGCGCCAGCAGCCAACACGGGACAGGGGGAGGCAATCAGCCCCAGCATTTT; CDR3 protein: CASSQHGTGGGNQPQHF
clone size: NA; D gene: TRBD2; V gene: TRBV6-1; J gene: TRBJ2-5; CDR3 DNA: TGTGCCAGCAGTGAACTAGCGGGGGGGCATTTTCTGAGTGAGACCCAGTACTTC; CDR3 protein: CASSELAGGHFLSETQYF
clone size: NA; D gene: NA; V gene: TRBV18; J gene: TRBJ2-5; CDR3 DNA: TGTGCCAGCTCACGAGATCGACAAGAGACCCAGTACTTC; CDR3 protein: CASSRDRQETQYF
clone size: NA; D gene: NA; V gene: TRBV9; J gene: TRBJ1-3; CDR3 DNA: TGTGCCAGCAGCGTAGCCAGGTCTGGAAACACCATATATTTT; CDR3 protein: CASSVARSGNTIYF
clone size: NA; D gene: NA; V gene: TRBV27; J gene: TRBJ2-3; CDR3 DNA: TGTGCCAGCACCATAAACCCGGGACTTAGCACAGATACGCAGTATTTT; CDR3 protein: CASTINPGLSTDTQYF
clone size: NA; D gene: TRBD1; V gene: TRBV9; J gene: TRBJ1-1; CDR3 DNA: TGTGCCAGCACCCAGGGGGCATGGGACACTGAAGCTTTCTTT; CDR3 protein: CASTQGAWDTEAFF
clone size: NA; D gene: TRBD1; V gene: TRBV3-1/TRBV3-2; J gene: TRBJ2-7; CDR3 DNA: TGTGCCAGACAAAAGGGACAGGGAGTGTACGAGCAGTACTTC; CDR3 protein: CARQKGQGVYEQYF
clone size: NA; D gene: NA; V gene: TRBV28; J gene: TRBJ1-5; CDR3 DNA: TGTGCCAGCAGTTTCGCGGGGGGATCAAGTCAGCCCCAGCATTTT; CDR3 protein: CASSFAGGSSQPQHF
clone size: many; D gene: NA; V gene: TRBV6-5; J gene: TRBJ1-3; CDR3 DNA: TGTGCCAGCAGTTTACTAGGGACAGGAAACACCATATATTTT; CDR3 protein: CASSLLGTGNTIYF
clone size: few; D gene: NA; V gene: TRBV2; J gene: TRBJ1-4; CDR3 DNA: TGTGCCAGCAGTGAATTACAGCCCTATGGGAAACTGTTTTTT; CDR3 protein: CASSELQPYGKLFF
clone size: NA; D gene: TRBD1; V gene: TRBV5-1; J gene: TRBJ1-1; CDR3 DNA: TGCGCCAGCAGCCCGCACGGGACAGGGAACGATGAAGCTTTCTTT; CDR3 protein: CASSPHGTGNDEAFF
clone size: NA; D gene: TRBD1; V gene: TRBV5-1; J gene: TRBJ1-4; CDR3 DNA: TGCGCCAGCAGCTTGGGAGGGACAGCTCTTAATGAAAAACTGTTTTTT; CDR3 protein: CASSLGGTALNEKLFF
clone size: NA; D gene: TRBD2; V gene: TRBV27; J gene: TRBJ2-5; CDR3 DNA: TGTGCCAGCAGAACTAGCGGGGGACAAGAGACCCAGTACTTC; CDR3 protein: CASRTSGGQETQYF
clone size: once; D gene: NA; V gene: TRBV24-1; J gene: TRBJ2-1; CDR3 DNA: TGTGCCACCAGTGACACATCACAGGGTCACAATGAGCAGTTCTTC; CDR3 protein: CATSDTSQGHNEQFF
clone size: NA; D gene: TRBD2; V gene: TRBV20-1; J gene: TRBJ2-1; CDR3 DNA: TGCAGTGCTAGTAATCTTCTTGGGGGGGACCCCTCCTACAATGAGCAGTTCTTC; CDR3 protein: CSASNLLGGDPSYNEQFF